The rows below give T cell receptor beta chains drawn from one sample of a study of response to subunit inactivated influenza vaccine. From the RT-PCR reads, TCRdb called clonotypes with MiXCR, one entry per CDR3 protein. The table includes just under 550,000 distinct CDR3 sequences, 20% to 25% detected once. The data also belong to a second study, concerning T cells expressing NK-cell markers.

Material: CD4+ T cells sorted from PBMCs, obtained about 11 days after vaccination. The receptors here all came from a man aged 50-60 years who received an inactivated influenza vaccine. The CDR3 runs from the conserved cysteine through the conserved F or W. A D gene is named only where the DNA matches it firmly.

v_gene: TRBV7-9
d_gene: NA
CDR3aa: CASSLDIQRETQYF

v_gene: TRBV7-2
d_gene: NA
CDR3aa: CASSPSYGIEEQYF

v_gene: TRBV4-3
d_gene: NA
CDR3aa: CASSQATTRSSYEQYF

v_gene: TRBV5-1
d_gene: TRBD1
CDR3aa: CASSLRPGQGDTEAFF

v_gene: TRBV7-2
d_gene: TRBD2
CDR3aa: CASSLRLAGADTQYF

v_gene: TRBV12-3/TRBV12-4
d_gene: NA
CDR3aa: CASSLGPANVLTF

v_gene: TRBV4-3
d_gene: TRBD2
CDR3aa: CASSQDWTSGGGEAQYF

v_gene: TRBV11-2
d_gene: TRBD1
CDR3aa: CASRSRTGPNSPLHF

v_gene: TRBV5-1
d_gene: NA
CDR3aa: CASSLEGDKNIQYF

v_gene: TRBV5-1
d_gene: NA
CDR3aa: CASSPLTLQNTEAFF

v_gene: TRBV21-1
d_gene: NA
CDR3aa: CASSKVIRVGTYEQYF

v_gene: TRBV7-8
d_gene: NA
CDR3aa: CASSLEGSYGANVLTF

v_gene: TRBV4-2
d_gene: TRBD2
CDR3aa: CASSLPGGLAIDTQYF

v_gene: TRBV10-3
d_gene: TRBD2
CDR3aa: CAISAGLAGGTSYEQYF

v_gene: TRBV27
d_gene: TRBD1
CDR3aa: CASKSRDRAPGELFF

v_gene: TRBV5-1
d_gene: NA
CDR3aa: CASSLDPGRNTEAFF

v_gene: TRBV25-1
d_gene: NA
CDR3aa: CASSVWDAGRSYEQYF

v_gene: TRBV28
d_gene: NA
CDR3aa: CASSPQKRWEWTGELFF

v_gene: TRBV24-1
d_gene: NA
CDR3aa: CATSDRQSQGYNEQFF

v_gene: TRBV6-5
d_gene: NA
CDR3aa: CASSSFVGSSYEQYF

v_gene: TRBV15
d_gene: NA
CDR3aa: CATEVDPEGTDTQYF

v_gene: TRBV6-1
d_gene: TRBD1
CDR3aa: CASRTISQGLLNTEAFF

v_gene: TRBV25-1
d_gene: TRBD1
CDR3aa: CASSDLDRGEQYF

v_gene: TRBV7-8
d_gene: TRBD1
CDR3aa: CASSRLGQGLSYTF

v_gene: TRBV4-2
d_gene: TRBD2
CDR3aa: CASSQDSYGERGIGTDTQYF

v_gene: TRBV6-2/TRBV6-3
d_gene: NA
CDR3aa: CASDLAGRNNEQFF

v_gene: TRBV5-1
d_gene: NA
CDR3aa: CASRPRGLQETQYF

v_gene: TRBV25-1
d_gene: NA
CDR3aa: CASSGFGYRGDTQYF

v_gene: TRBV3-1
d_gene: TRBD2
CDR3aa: CASSRDWGASGGYEQYF

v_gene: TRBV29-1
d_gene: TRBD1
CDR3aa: CSVGGQGASREQFF

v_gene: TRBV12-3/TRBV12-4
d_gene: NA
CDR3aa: CASKKSQGNTEAFF

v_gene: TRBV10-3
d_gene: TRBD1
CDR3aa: CATRDREAADTQFF

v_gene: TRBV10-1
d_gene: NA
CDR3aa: CASSRQGDNEQFF

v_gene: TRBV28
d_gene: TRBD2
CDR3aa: CASSSTPTSGTDTQYF

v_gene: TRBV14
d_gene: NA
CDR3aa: CASRVREQFF

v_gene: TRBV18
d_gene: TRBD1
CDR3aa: CASSPPGQGVNEQFF

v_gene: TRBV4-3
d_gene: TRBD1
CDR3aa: CASSQDGTGGAWTYGYTF

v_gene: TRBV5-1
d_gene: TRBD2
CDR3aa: CASSPKTSRRVNEQFF

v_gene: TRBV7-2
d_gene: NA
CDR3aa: CASSPPTLAENTGELFF

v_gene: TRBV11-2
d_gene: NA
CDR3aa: CASSLDPVETQYF

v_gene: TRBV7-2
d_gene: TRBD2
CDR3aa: CASSLTSGASYEQYF

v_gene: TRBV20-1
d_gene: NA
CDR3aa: CSAGALGVSYNEQFF

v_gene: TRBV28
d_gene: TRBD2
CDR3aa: CAIGGVGEDEQYF

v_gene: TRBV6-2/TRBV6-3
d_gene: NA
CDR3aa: CASSYRLFSYEQYF

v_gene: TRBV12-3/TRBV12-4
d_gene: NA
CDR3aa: CASTFGQLSTDTQYF

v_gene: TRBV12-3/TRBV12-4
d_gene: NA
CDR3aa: CASSSTGSPGYTF

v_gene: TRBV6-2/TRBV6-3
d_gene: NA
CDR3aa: CASRYGGSNQPQHF

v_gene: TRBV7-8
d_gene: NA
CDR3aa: CASSLGARGNNEQFF

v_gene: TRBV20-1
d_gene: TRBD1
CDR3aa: CSARDLGQGAFAFF

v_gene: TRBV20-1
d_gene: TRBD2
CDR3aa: CSLAGPADTQYF

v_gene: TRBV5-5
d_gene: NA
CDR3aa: CASSLSGDSDTEAFF

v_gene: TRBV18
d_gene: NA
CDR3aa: CASSPAGAGGYEQYF

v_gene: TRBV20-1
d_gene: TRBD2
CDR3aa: CSASGTSGRQGTDTQYF

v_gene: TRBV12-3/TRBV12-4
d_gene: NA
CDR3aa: CASSLSGTWNEQFF

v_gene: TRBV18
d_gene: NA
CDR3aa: CASSTTGLNNYGYTF

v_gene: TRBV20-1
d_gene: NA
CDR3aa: CSAAPGTAYEQYF

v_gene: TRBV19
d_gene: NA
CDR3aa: CASSIGGVGTGELFF

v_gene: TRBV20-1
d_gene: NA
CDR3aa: CSARQGQETQYF

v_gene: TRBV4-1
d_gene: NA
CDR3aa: CASSRGAGEKLFF